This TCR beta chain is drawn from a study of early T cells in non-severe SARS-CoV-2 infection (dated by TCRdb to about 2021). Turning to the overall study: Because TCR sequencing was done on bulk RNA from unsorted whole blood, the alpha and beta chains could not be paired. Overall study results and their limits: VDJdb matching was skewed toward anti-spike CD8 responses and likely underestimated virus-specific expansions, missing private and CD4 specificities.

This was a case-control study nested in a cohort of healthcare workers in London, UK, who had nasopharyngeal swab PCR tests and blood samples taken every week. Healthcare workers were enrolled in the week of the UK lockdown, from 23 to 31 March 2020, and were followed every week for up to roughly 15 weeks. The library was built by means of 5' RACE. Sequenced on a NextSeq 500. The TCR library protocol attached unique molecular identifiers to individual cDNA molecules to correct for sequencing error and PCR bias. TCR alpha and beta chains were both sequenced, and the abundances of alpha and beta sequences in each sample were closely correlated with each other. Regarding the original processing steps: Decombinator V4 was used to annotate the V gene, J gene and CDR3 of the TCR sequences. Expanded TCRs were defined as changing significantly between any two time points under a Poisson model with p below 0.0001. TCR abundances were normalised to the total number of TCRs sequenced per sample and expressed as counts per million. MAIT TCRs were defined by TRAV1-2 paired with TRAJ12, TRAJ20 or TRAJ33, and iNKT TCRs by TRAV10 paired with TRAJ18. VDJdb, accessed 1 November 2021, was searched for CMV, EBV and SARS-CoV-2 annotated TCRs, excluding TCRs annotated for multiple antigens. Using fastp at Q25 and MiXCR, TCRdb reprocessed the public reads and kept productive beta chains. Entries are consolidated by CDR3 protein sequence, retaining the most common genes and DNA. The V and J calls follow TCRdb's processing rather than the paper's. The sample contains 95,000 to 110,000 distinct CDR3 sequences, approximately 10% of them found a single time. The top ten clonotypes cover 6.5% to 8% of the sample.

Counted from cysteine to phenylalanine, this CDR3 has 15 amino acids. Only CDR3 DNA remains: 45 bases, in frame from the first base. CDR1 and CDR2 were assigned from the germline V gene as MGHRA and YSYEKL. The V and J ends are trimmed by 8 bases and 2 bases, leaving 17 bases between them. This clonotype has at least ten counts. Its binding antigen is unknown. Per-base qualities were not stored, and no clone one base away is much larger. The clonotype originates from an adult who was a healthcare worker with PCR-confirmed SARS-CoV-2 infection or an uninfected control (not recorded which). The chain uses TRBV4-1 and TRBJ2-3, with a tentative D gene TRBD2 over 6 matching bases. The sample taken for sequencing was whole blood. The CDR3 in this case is CASGLAGYPTDTQYF. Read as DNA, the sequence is TGCGCCAGCGGGTTGGCGGGGTACCCCACAGATACGCAGTATTTT.